These 9 T cell receptor beta chains share one sample of origin, sequenced in a study of cytomegalovirus exposure and HLA in healthy donors. Primers for the PCR totalled 60 Vbeta and 13 Jbeta. Profiling relied on immunoSEQ multiplex PCR, and the TCRdb table lists in-frame clones only, not all of them. Altogether 99,000 or so clones are present, around 86% being singletons, with the ten largest covering under 4.5%. The sequencing input was PBMCs. These receptors were collected from a female donor in good health and CMV-seropositive.

The CDR3 region has the DNA TGTGCCAGCAGTGAAGTCCAGACAGCTGGGAACACTGAAGCTTTCTTT. Translating it yields CASSEVQTAGNTEAFF. The gene calls are TRBV6-1 and TRBJ1-1; D may be TRBD1 (5 bases). The V and J ends lost 1 base and 1 base respectively, with 13 bases between them. The CDR3 is 16 residues long. The germline V gene encodes CDR1 MNHNS and CDR2 SASEGT.

On this clone: Other DNA sequences in the same sample also yield this CDR3. The V gene is TRBV6-1, the J gene TRBJ2-1; D unresolved. Germline V gene data show CDR1 as MNHNS and CDR2 as SASEGT. There are 14 residues in the CDR3. Trimming removed 7 bases at V and 3 bases at J, with 13 bases between. CDR3 protein: CASTQHRDYNEQFF. DNA of the CDR3: TGTGCCAGCACCCAGCACAGAGACTACAATGAGCAGTTCTTC.

The rearrangement links TRBV9 to TRBJ1-2; 9 positions agree with TRBD1. This CDR3 spans 15 amino acids. The V segment lost 5 bases and the J segment 4 bases; nucleotides outside the gene matches: 9. Germline loops: CDR1 SGDLS, CDR2 YYNGEE. CDR3: CASSPSGTGIYGYTF. CDR3 DNA: TGTGCCAGCAGTCCTTCCGGGACAGGGATCTATGGCTACACCTTC.

This clone was detected once. The V and J genes are TRBV11-2 and TRBJ1-3; D ambiguous. V was trimmed by 0 bases and J by 0 bases, leaving 21 bases between them. Germline values: CDR1 SGHAT, CDR2 FQNNGV. The CDR3 consists of 20 residues. CDR3 region: CASSLDPFNGGYASGNTIYF. Here the CDR3 DNA reads TGTGCCAGCAGCTTAGATCCCTTTAACGGAGGATACGCCTCTGGAAACACCATATATTTT.

This chain connects TRBV27 to TRBJ1-4; 8 nucleotides agree with TRBD1. CDR3 length equals 17 residues. J lost 3 bases, V lost 8 bases, and 14 bases had no gene match. The V gene's germline CDR1 is MNHEY and CDR2 SMNVEV (reference sequence). For the CDR3, the DNA is TGTGCCAGCCGTACTAGACAGGGGAAGTTGGCTAATGAAAAACTGTTTTTT. The encoded protein is CASRTRQGKLANEKLFF.

The rearrangement links TRBV27 to TRBJ1-5, with D maybe TRBD1 (6 bases). The germline V gene encodes CDR1 MNHEY and CDR2 SMNVEV (reference sequence). Trimming left V 0 bases short and J 1 base short, with 7 bases between. This CDR3 is built from 15 residues. CDR3 sequence (DNA): TGTGCCAGCAGTTTATCCGGACAGAGCAATCAGCCCCAGCATTTT. This codes for CASSLSGQSNQPQHF.

The J gene is TRBJ2-1, the V gene TRBV5-6, with unresolved D. The CDR3 has 16 residues. V lost 1 base, J lost 0 bases, and 11 bases lay in between. Germline lookup yields CDR1 SGHDT and CDR2 YYEEEE. This CDR3 is CASSLSQVSSYNEQFF. In nucleotides, the CDR3 is TGTGCCAGCAGCTTGAGTCAGGTGAGCTCCTACAATGAGCAGTTCTTC.

This chain uses TRBV5-1 with TRBJ1-1; a weak D match, TRBD1 (6 bases). Trimming removed 3 bases from V and 5 bases from J, with 11 bases in between. The CDR3 sequence is 13 residues long. CDR1 is SGHRS and CDR2 is YFSETQ in the germline V gene. The CDR3 here is CASSSQGRTEAFF. CDR3 nucleotides: TGCGCCAGCAGCTCCCAGGGGCGGACTGAAGCTTTCTTT. Filled out from reference TRBV5-1 and TRBJ1-1, the complete variable domain reads KAGVTQTPRYLIKTRGQQVTLSCSPISGHRSVSWYQQTPGQGLQFLFEYFSETQRNKGNFPGRFSGRQFSNSRSEMNVSTLELGDSALYLCASSSQGRTEAFFGQGTRLTVV.

V and J are TRBV6-6 and TRBJ1-2; 8 bases agree with TRBD1. V dropped 6 bases and J dropped 0; count of bases not matched to a gene: 9. Germline V lookup: CDR1 MNHNY, CDR2 SVGAGI (reference sequence). The CDR3 covers 16 residues. The CDR3 spells CASSPDRATSNYGYTF. In DNA form, the CDR3 reads TGTGCCAGCAGCCCGGACAGGGCGACATCTAACTATGGCTACACCTTC.